This TCR beta chain was documented in a study of blood T cell repertoires in COVID-19 (dated by TCRdb to the early 2020s). In terms of the full investigation: Samples from collaborators originated in the United States, Italy and Spain and spanned both the acute and convalescent phases of COVID-19. The prospective study material was composed of cDNA or gDNA derived from T cells, B-cell-depleted T cells, or PBMCs. The dataset comprised deeply sampled blood TCRbeta repertoires from subjects exposed to, actively infected with, or recovered from COVID-19. The repertoires were released in a freely available public database intended as a resource for research on the immune response to SARS-CoV-2. Samples came from the ongoing ImmuneRACE study (first 160 participants) plus 1,254 subjects from 6 global collaborators. A de-identified subject ID, COVID-19 status, age in years and sex were almost always included in the sample metadata. Where HLA class I and class II types were available, the types were taken from metadata supplied by the sample provider, not from assay-based typing. Here is what the overall study found, with its caveats: How much clinical and demographic metadata was included differed by source and by participant, and the metadata was provided uncurated.

Enrolling through a virtual design, the prospective study's participants ranged in age from roughly 18 to 95 years and lived across 24 United States geographic areas. Cohort assignment in the prospective study relied on participant-reported clinical history from a screening survey and a study questionnaire. Recovered participants in ImmuneRACE Cohort 3 were defined as having two consecutive negative NP/OP PCR tests, clearance from a healthcare professional, or resolution of symptoms. Each participant in the prospective study had whole blood, serum and a nasopharyngeal or oropharyngeal swab collected by mobile phlebotomists. Over an approximately two-month period, participants in the prospective study had the option of providing additional blood draws and questionnaires. Before DNA extraction, prospective study blood samples were shipped either frozen or at room temperature. TCRbeta CDR3 regions were amplified from genomic DNA using the immunoSEQ Assay, a bias-controlled multiplex PCR. From the authors' description of their analysis: The number of nucleated cells in each sample was estimated by amplification of reference gene primers within the assay. Sequence reads were collapsed and filtered to measure the absolute abundance of every unique TCRbeta CDR3 rearrangement. For each sample, productive Simpson clonality was calculated as the square root of Simpson's diversity index over productive rearrangements. The clones in this table, taken by TCRdb from immuneACCESS, are in-frame only. Not every clone is retained; where verified, under half of the shortfall comes from an unresolved V gene, and the cause of the rest is unknown. V and J calls and clone size come straight from that table; D and trimming were deduced from the DNA. The sample records approximately 220,000 clones, 85% of which are singletons. Roughly a sixth of the sample lies in the top ten.

Trimming costs V 4 bases and J 5 bases, and their ends lie 22 bases apart. CDR1 and CDR2, looked up from the germline V gene (reference sequence), are SGHNT and YYREEE. CDR3 length: 17 amino acids, cysteine to phenylalanine. This entry keeps only the CDR3 DNA: 51 bases, framed from base 1. Remarks on this clone: The specificity of this receptor is unknown. Base qualities are not at hand, and no much larger clone is one base apart.

The sequenced sample consisted of PBMCs or T cells enriched from blood (not recorded which). Here the chain combines TRBV5-4 and TRBJ2-1, and perhaps TRBD2 as D gene, on 6 matching bases. This clonotype was obtained from a middle-aged man who had recovered from COVID-19. The nucleotide sequence is given as TGTGCCAGCAGCGGCAGCGGGCCCCTCAGTTTCCACAATGAGCAGTTCTTC. The encoded protein is CASSGSGPLSFHNEQFF.